This TCR beta chain is drawn from a study of identical twins. This CDR3 comprises 14 residues. V shed 6 bases and J shed 2 bases, with 13 bases lying between them. Study outcomes and limitations: A lower insertion count was a feature of abundant cord blood beta clonotypes, with no such feature in memory repertoires. Some out-of-frame alpha sequences were shared by twins, and these showed excess low generation probability.

This clonotype occurred a few times. The antigen remains unidentified. TCRdb reprocessed the 5' RACE reads via MiXCR and lists one record per CDR3 protein. Among approximately 1.8 million distinct CDR3 sequences, 25% to 35% were seen once, and the ten largest hold less than 0.35%. The clonotype was recovered from a newborn girl in good health. J is TRBJ1-2 and V is TRBV12-3 or TRBV12-4; a weak D match, TRBD1 (6 bases). Sequenced material: cord blood. The CDR3 DNA reads TGTGCCAGCAGGGGCCCAACAGGGAACTATGGCTACACCTTC. This encodes CASRGPTGNYGYTF.